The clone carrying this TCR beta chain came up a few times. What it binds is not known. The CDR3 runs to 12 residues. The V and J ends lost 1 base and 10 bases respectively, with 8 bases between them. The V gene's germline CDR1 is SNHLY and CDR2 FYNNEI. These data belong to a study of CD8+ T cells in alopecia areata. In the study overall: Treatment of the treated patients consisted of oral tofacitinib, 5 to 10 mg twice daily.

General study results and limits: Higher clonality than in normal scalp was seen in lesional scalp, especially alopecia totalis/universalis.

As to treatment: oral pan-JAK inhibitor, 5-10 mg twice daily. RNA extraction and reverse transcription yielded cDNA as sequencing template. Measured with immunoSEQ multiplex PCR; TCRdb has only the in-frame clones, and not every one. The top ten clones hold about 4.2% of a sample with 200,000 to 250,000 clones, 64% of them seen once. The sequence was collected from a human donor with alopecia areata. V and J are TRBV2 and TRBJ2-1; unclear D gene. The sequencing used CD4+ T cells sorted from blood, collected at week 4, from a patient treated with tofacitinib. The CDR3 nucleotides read TGTGCCAGCAGTGAAGGCGTAGCAGAGCAGTTCTTC. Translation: CASSEGVAEQFF.